The sequence of this TCR beta chain was determined in a study of blood T cell repertoires in COVID-19. Germline assignment: CDR1 MGHRA and CDR2 YSYEKL. This CDR3 comprises 19 residues. V trimming: 3 bases; J trimming: 0 bases; junction bases outside the gene matches: 9. Per the original methods: It was from reference gene primer amplification that nucleated cell counts were estimated. This table comes from immunoSEQ multiplex PCR, and its TCRdb copy is limited to in-frame clones, with some not included. V, J and clone size derive from that table, while D and trimming were established from the DNA sequence. The sample shows more than 15,000 clones, roughly 77% of them seen only once.

The sample comprised peripheral blood. The rearrangement uses TRBV4-1 and TRBJ2-6; 9 bases map to TRBD1. The sequence came from a man in his fifties or sixties with acute or convalescent COVID-19. Here the CDR3 reads CASSHAGTGLSSGANVLTF. The CDR3, as DNA: TGCGCCAGCAGCCACGCCGGGACAGGGCTAAGCTCTGGGGCCAACGTCCTGACTTTC.